These T cell receptor beta chains were read from a single sample in a study of technical replicates of blood from a few donors. Data came from immunoSEQ multiplex PCR; TCRdb stores just in-frame clones and leaves some out. The sample comprises 78,000 or so clones, around nine tenths of which are singletons, and about 0.41% rests with the top ten. The sequenced sample was T cells isolated from PBMCs. These receptors originate from a human donor in good health. CDR3s include the opening cysteine and the closing phenylalanine or tryptophan. The order of the fields is J gene, clone size, CDR3 length, D gene, V gene, CDR3 protein, CDR3 DNA. A D gene is named only where the DNA matches it firmly. A clone size is listed for some rows: how often the clone was seen (once, few, many), or a class if it is expanded.

j_gene: TRBJ2-5
abundance: .
len: 15
d_gene: TRBD2
v_gene: TRBV9
CDR3aa: CASSESGNHQETQYF
CDR3nt: TGTGCCAGCAGCGAGAGCGGGAATCATCAAGAGACCCAGTACTTC

j_gene: TRBJ1-1
abundance: .
len: 16
d_gene: .
v_gene: TRBV6-5
CDR3aa: CASSYSRAWENTEAFF
CDR3nt: TGTGCCAGCAGTTACTCGAGGGCCTGGGAGAACACTGAAGCTTTCTTT

j_gene: TRBJ1-1
abundance: .
len: 14
d_gene: .
v_gene: TRBV30
CDR3aa: CAWRIGLVNTEAFF
CDR3nt: TGTGCCTGGAGAATAGGACTTGTGAACACTGAAGCTTTCTTT

j_gene: TRBJ2-1
abundance: .
len: 16
d_gene: TRBD1
v_gene: TRBV30
CDR3aa: CAWRSPPDRDVNEQFF
CDR3nt: TGTGCCTGGAGGTCCCCCCCGGACAGGGATGTGAATGAGCAGTTCTTC

j_gene: TRBJ2-3
abundance: .
len: 12
d_gene: .
v_gene: TRBV27
CDR3aa: CASSPSTSTQYF
CDR3nt: TGTGCCAGCAGTCCATCCACTTCTACGCAGTATTTT

j_gene: TRBJ2-3
abundance: .
len: 16
d_gene: TRBD1
v_gene: TRBV9
CDR3aa: CASSISGTGVTDTQYF
CDR3nt: TGTGCCAGCAGCATCTCCGGGACAGGGGTTACAGATACGCAGTATTTT

j_gene: TRBJ2-1
abundance: .
len: 15
d_gene: TRBD2
v_gene: TRBV30
CDR3aa: CAWKLSGNSYNEQFF
CDR3nt: TGTGCCTGGAAGCTTAGCGGGAACTCCTACAATGAGCAGTTCTTC

j_gene: TRBJ1-4
abundance: .
len: 14
d_gene: TRBD1
v_gene: TRBV7-2
CDR3aa: CASRTGTGVEKLFF
CDR3nt: TGTGCCAGCAGAACTGGGACAGGGGTTGAAAAACTGTTTTTT

j_gene: TRBJ2-1
abundance: .
len: 15
d_gene: .
v_gene: TRBV4-3
CDR3aa: CASSQDLEIYNEQFF
CDR3nt: TGCGCCAGCAGCCAAGACCTAGAGATCTACAATGAGCAGTTCTTC

j_gene: TRBJ2-7
abundance: once
len: 13
d_gene: TRBD1
v_gene: TRBV7-8
CDR3aa: CASSFTGAYEQYF
CDR3nt: TGTGCCAGCAGCTTCACAGGGGCCTACGAGCAGTACTTC

j_gene: TRBJ1-5
abundance: once
len: 16
d_gene: TRBD1
v_gene: TRBV4-1
CDR3aa: CASSQDGTVGYQPQHF
CDR3nt: TGCGCCAGCAGCCAAGATGGGACAGTTGGGTATCAGCCCCAGCATTTT

j_gene: TRBJ2-7
abundance: .
len: 14
d_gene: .
v_gene: TRBV4-2
CDR3aa: CASSQGGEAYEQYF
CDR3nt: TGTGCCAGCAGCCAAGGCGGGGAGGCTTACGAGCAGTACTTC

j_gene: TRBJ2-7
abundance: .
len: 13
d_gene: .
v_gene: TRBV5-4
CDR3aa: CASSLTGNYEQYF
CDR3nt: TGTGCCAGCAGCTTGACAGGGAACTACGAGCAGTACTTC

j_gene: TRBJ2-5
abundance: .
len: 16
d_gene: TRBD2
v_gene: TRBV29-1
CDR3aa: CSVLGLAGDGDETQYF
CDR3nt: TGCAGCGTTCTGGGACTAGCGGGAGATGGGGACGAGACCCAGTACTTC

j_gene: TRBJ1-2
abundance: .
len: 17
d_gene: TRBD1
v_gene: TRBV7-9
CDR3aa: CASSFLEGQHSNYGYTF
CDR3nt: TGTGCCAGCAGCTTTCTCGAGGGACAGCATTCTAACTATGGCTACACCTTC

j_gene: TRBJ2-5
abundance: .
len: 15
d_gene: .
v_gene: TRBV5-1
CDR3aa: CASSLSKGRGETQYF
CDR3nt: TGCGCCAGCAGCTTGAGTAAGGGTAGGGGAGAGACCCAGTACTTC

j_gene: TRBJ2-3
abundance: .
len: 13
d_gene: .
v_gene: TRBV7-8
CDR3aa: CASSLGTTDTQYF
CDR3nt: TGTGCCAGCAGCTTAGGGACTACAGATACGCAGTATTTT

j_gene: TRBJ2-7
abundance: .
len: 13
d_gene: .
v_gene: TRBV6-6
CDR3aa: CASKGEMTYEQYF
CDR3nt: TGTGCCAGCAAGGGGGAGATGACCTACGAGCAGTACTTC

j_gene: TRBJ1-5
abundance: .
len: 13
d_gene: .
v_gene: TRBV14
CDR3aa: CASSQGAGRPQHF
CDR3nt: TGTGCCAGCAGCCAGGGGGCCGGTAGGCCCCAGCATTTT

j_gene: TRBJ2-1
abundance: .
len: 18
d_gene: .
v_gene: TRBV7-2
CDR3aa: CASSLEFWRAASYNEQFF
CDR3nt: TGTGCCAGCAGCTTAGAATTTTGGAGGGCAGCCTCCTACAATGAGCAGTTCTTC

j_gene: TRBJ1-1
abundance: .
len: 12
d_gene: .
v_gene: TRBV6-5
CDR3aa: CASSYSGFEAFF
CDR3nt: TGTGCCAGCAGTTATTCAGGGTTTGAGGCTTTCTTT

j_gene: TRBJ1-1
abundance: .
len: 13
d_gene: TRBD1
v_gene: TRBV5-4
CDR3aa: CASSSTGAGEAFF
CDR3nt: TGTGCCAGCAGCTCGACAGGGGCGGGTGAAGCTTTCTTT

j_gene: TRBJ1-5
abundance: .
len: 14
d_gene: .
v_gene: TRBV28
CDR3aa: CASSYNREGQPQHF
CDR3nt: TGTGCCAGCAGCTACAACAGGGAGGGGCAGCCCCAGCATTTT

j_gene: TRBJ2-7
abundance: once
len: 13
d_gene: TRBD1
v_gene: TRBV19
CDR3aa: CASSMQGAYEQYF
CDR3nt: TGTGCCAGTAGTATGCAGGGGGCTTACGAGCAGTACTTC

j_gene: TRBJ1-1
abundance: .
len: 14
d_gene: TRBD1
v_gene: TRBV5-1
CDR3aa: CASSSGQGNTEAFF
CDR3nt: TGCGCCAGCAGCTCGGGACAGGGGAACACTGAAGCTTTCTTT

j_gene: TRBJ2-3
abundance: .
len: 14
d_gene: .
v_gene: TRBV4-2
CDR3aa: CASSQDQGGYTQYF
CDR3nt: TGTGCCAGCAGCCAAGATCAGGGAGGATATACGCAGTATTTT

j_gene: TRBJ2-7
abundance: .
len: 15
d_gene: TRBD2
v_gene: TRBV9
CDR3aa: CASSVSGLAGNEQYF
CDR3nt: TGTGCCAGCAGCGTATCCGGACTAGCGGGCAACGAGCAGTACTTC

j_gene: TRBJ2-7
abundance: .
len: 15
d_gene: TRBD2
v_gene: TRBV7-2
CDR3aa: CASRITSGTTYEQYF
CDR3nt: TGTGCCAGCAGAATCACTAGCGGGACTACCTACGAGCAGTACTTC

j_gene: TRBJ2-5
abundance: .
len: 17
d_gene: .
v_gene: TRBV10-1
CDR3aa: CASSPPFRERPPKTQYF
CDR3nt: TGCGCCAGCAGTCCACCCTTTAGGGAGAGACCCCCCAAGACCCAGTACTTC

j_gene: TRBJ2-1
abundance: .
len: 14
d_gene: .
v_gene: TRBV30
CDR3aa: CAWETISSYNEQFF
CDR3nt: TGTGCCTGGGAGACAATTAGCTCCTACAATGAGCAGTTCTTC

j_gene: TRBJ2-5
abundance: .
len: 15
d_gene: TRBD2
v_gene: TRBV4-3
CDR3aa: CASSQELTSDETQYF
CDR3nt: TGCGCCAGCAGCCAAGAACTGACTAGCGATGAGACCCAGTACTTC

j_gene: TRBJ2-1
abundance: .
len: 14
d_gene: TRBD2
v_gene: TRBV5-1
CDR3aa: CASSYSTSGNEQFF
CDR3nt: TGCGCCAGCAGCTATTCGACTAGCGGTAATGAGCAGTTCTTC

j_gene: TRBJ2-1
abundance: .
len: 19
d_gene: TRBD2
v_gene: TRBV7-8
CDR3aa: CASSQGLAGTTSSYNEQFF
CDR3nt: TGTGCCAGCAGCCAGGGACTAGCGGGAACAACTAGCTCCTACAATGAGCAGTTCTTC

j_gene: TRBJ2-1
abundance: once
len: 13
d_gene: .
v_gene: TRBV6-1
CDR3aa: CASRQEFSNEQFF
CDR3nt: TGTGCCAGCAGACAGGAGTTTAGCAATGAGCAGTTCTTC

j_gene: TRBJ2-1
abundance: .
len: 13
d_gene: .
v_gene: TRBV30
CDR3aa: CAWSVLVDMKQFF
CDR3nt: TGTGCCTGGAGTGTACTGGTTGACATGAAGCAGTTCTTC

j_gene: TRBJ2-5
abundance: .
len: 15
d_gene: TRBD2
v_gene: TRBV11-2
CDR3aa: CASSLSGGRVETQYF
CDR3nt: TGTGCCAGCAGCTTAAGCGGAGGGAGGGTGGAGACCCAGTACTTC

j_gene: TRBJ2-3
abundance: .
len: 16
d_gene: .
v_gene: TRBV4-3
CDR3aa: CASSQAGVPSTDTQYF
CDR3nt: TGCGCCAGCAGCCAAGCGGGAGTTCCTAGCACAGATACGCAGTATTTT

j_gene: TRBJ2-1
abundance: .
len: 16
d_gene: .
v_gene: TRBV7-9
CDR3aa: CASSLYRIGQNNEQFF
CDR3nt: TGTGCCAGCAGCCTATACCGGATTGGACAGAACAATGAGCAGTTCTTC

j_gene: TRBJ2-1
abundance: .
len: 15
d_gene: TRBD2
v_gene: TRBV7-9
CDR3aa: CASSLPTSGRFEQFF
CDR3nt: TGTGCCAGCAGCTTACCGACTAGCGGGAGGTTTGAGCAGTTCTTC